The next 9 T cell receptor beta chains were all read from a single sample in a study of T cells in tuberculosis. Method: immunoSEQ multiplex PCR; TCRdb's copy keeps in-frame clones and lacks some. There are 25,000 to 35,000 clones in the sample; about 82% occur only once, and more than 4.5% lies in the top ten. Documented time point: new active TB diagnosis, blood taken before or within 7 days of starting treatment. The material sequenced was PBMCs, taken at tuberculosis diagnosis. The receptors here all came from an adult with tuberculosis.

The V call is TRBV7-2, the J call TRBJ2-7; the match to TRBD1 covers 7 bases. Germline V gives CDR1 SGHTA, CDR2 FQGNSA. The junction had 6 bases not matched to a gene; V was cut back by 2 bases and J by 2 bases. The length of the CDR3 is 15 residues. For the CDR3, the DNA is TGTGCCAGCAGCTTAACTGTGGGACAGACCTACGAGCAGTACTTC. Its translation: CASSLTVGQTYEQYF.

The rearrangement joins TRBV4-1 to TRBJ2-3, with TRBD2 matching over 8 bases. This CDR3 has 16 residues. Germline CDR1 and CDR2: MGHRA and YSYEKL. The J segment lost 4 bases and the V segment lost 1 base, leaving 7 bases of the junction unmatched. CDR3 nucleotide sequence: TGCGCCAGCAGCCAAGTAGGGCGGGAGGTGGCAGATACGCAGTATTTT. Translated: CASSQVGREVADTQYF.

The chain's CDR3 is CAIRSGGLEAFF. The CDR3 DNA reads as TGTGCCATCAGGAGTGGGGGCCTTGAAGCTTTCTTT. The genes are TRBV10-3 and TRBJ1-1, with TRBD1 as a possible D gene (6 bases). Germline CDR1 and CDR2: ENHRY and SYGVKD. The CDR3 covers 12 residues. Trimming took off 6 bases at V and 7 bases at J, with 12 bases between the two ends.

This rearrangement joins TRBV9 to TRBJ2-3; 10 bases line up with TRBD2. The J segment lost 6 bases and the V segment lost 4 bases, leaving 11 bases of the junction unmatched. Germline loops: CDR1 SGDLS, CDR2 YYNGEE. This CDR3 comprises 16 residues. As DNA, the CDR3 is TGTGCCAGCAGCCCAAGTAGCGGGGGGTCGGCGGATACGCAGTATTTT. As protein: CASSPSSGGSADTQYF.

The rearrangement joins TRBV18 to TRBJ2-7; 12 bases are a match to TRBD2. Germline values: CDR1 KGHSH, CDR2 LQKENI. V trimming: 6 bases; J trimming: 4 bases; junction bases outside the gene matches: 13. The CDR3 has 17 residues. The CDR3 protein is CASSLSSGGAIWYEQYF. The DNA of the CDR3 is TGTGCCAGCTCCCTTTCTAGCGGGGGGGCGATTTGGTACGAGCAGTACTTC.

The count of this clone is one. The rearrangement links TRBV29-1 to TRBJ1-4; D gene ambiguous. The CDR3 runs to 14 residues. Trimming left V 5 bases short and J 5 bases short, with 15 bases between. CDR1 is SQVTM and CDR2 is ANQGSEA in the germline V gene. The CDR3 reads CSVHGQSSNEKLFF. The CDR3 DNA is TGCAGCGTTCATGGGCAGTCGTCGAATGAAAAACTGTTTTTT.

This chain joins TRBV18 and TRBJ2-1, with a possible D match to TRBD2 (5 bases). There are 14 residues in the CDR3. Germline V gives CDR1 KGHSH, CDR2 LQKENI. The V end was cut by 6 bases, the J end by 9 bases, with 18 bases between. Written as DNA, the CDR3 is TGTGCCAGCTCCCCAACGAGCGGAAAAGGTGAGCAGTTCTTC. It yields the protein CASSPTSGKGEQFF.

The chain uses TRBV19 and TRBJ2-1; 11 bases match TRBD2. Germline-derived CDR1 and CDR2 are LNHDA and SQIVND (reference sequence). The CDR3 has 20 amino acids. The V and J ends lost 5 bases and 0 bases, in that order; junction bases with no gene match: 15. CDR3 DNA sequence: TGTGCCAGTAGTCTCAGAGGGACTAGCGGCCCCACTAGCTCCTACAATGAGCAGTTCTTC. It codes for CASSLRGTSGPTSSYNEQFF.

This chain joins TRBV12-5 and TRBJ2-1; 13 nucleotides line up with TRBD2. After removal of 3 bases from V and 3 bases from J, the junction contained 5 bases not matched to a gene. This CDR3 is built from 17 residues. Germline V lookup: CDR1 LGHNT, CDR2 FRNRAP. CDR3 region: CASGFSGLAGVYNEQFF. The CDR3 DNA reads as TGTGCTAGTGGTTTTTCAGGACTAGCGGGAGTCTACAATGAGCAGTTCTTC.